A single sample gave rise to the 30 T cell receptor beta chains below, sequenced in a study of shared clonotypes between healthy human individuals. TCRdb's table, derived via immunoSEQ multiplex PCR, lists solely in-frame clones and lacks some. The data show about 2.3 million clones, 85% to 95% seen once. The specimen was naive CD4+ T cells from PBMCs. Subset noted: CD45RA+ positively selected. These receptors all come from a man aged 18 to 35 in good health. Some clones in this sample may be carry-over from other donors' samples.

The chain combines TRBV28 with TRBJ1-5; D is possibly TRBD1 (6 bases). Per the germline V gene, CDR1 is MDHEN and CDR2 is SYDVKM. CDR3 length: 15 residues. V lost 5 bases and J 6 bases, leaving 17 bases between the germline ends. CDR3 sequence: CASSRGQGRAQPQHF. In DNA, the CDR3 is TGTGCCAGCAGTCGGGGGCAGGGGAGGGCTCAGCCCCAGCATTTT.

CDR3 in amino acids: CASSYTSGDTDTQYF. The CDR3 DNA sequence: TGTGCCAGCAGTTACACTAGCGGGGACACAGATACGCAGTATTTT. The chain has TRBV6-6 and TRBJ2-3; 10 bases fit TRBD2. The CDR3 consists of 15 residues. Germline V gene data show CDR1 as MNHNY and CDR2 as SVGAGI (reference sequence). Trimming took 2 bases from V and 2 from J; bases not matched to a gene: 1.

This clone was detected a few times. The J gene is TRBJ1-5, the V gene TRBV28, with D uncertain. Trimming removed 6 bases at V and 0 bases at J, with 9 bases between. The CDR3 loop spans 14 amino acids. Germline V gives CDR1 MDHEN, CDR2 SYDVKM. For the CDR3, the DNA is TGTGCCAGCAGCCCAGTGGATAGCAATCAGCCCCAGCATTTT. This encodes CASSPVDSNQPQHF.

The rearrangement uses TRBV2 and TRBJ2-2; 7 bases are a match to TRBD2. With V trimmed by 6 bases and J by 4 bases, 5 bases remained unmatched. CDR3 size: 14 residues. CDR1 is SNHLY and CDR2 is FYNNEI in the germline V gene. CDR3: CASRGLVGTGELFF. The CDR3, as DNA: TGTGCCAGCAGAGGACTAGTCGGCACCGGGGAGCTGTTTTTT.

The V and J genes are TRBV27 and TRBJ2-2; the match to TRBD1 covers 8 bases. In germline, CDR1 is MNHEY, CDR2 SMNVEV (reference sequence). Losses at the gene ends were 2 bases for V and 8 bases for J; bases not matched to a gene: 10. This CDR3 is 16 amino acids long. This CDR3 reads CASSLRGPRGLGELFF. CDR3 sequence (DNA): TGTGCCAGCAGTTTAAGGGGCCCCAGGGGGCTTGGGGAGCTGTTTTTT.

The chain combines TRBV27 with TRBJ2-2; maybe TRBD1 (5 bases). V was cut by 1 base and J by 5 bases, with 14 bases left in between. Per germline, CDR1 MNHEY and CDR2 SMNVEV (reference sequence). The CDR3 contains 16 residues. As DNA, the CDR3 is TGTGCCAGCAGTTTATTTAAGGGGCTGCGGACCGGGGAGCTGTTTTTT. This gives the protein CASSLFKGLRTGELFF.

This sequence joins TRBV28 and TRBJ1-1; perhaps TRBD1 as D (6 bases). This CDR3 has 13 residues. Trimming left V 5 bases short and J 1 base short, with 8 bases between. The germline CDR1 and CDR2 sequences are MDHEN and SYDVKM. The CDR3 region is CASSKTGNTEAFF. CDR3 nucleotide sequence: TGTGCCAGCAGTAAGACAGGGAACACTGAAGCTTTCTTT.

The chain has TRBV20-1 and TRBJ1-5; D is unresolved. Germline V CDR1 and CDR2: DFQATT, SNEGSKA (reference sequence). Trimming stripped 5 bases from V and 9 bases from J, with 8 bases between. The CDR3 runs to 10 residues. The CDR3 nucleotides are TGCAGTGCTGGGGTAGCGCCCCAGCATTTT. Residues: CSAGVAPQHF.

The chain has TRBV27 and TRBJ2-7, with 8 bases that match TRBD2. Trimming removed 3 bases from V and 1 base from J; junction bases left unmatched: 8. The CDR3 spans 16 residues. Germline V lookup: CDR1 MNHEY, CDR2 SMNVEV (reference sequence). Here the CDR3 reads CASSFLAREGSYEQYF. Written as DNA, the CDR3 is TGTGCCAGCAGTTTTTTGGCTCGGGAGGGGTCCTACGAGCAGTACTTC.

This clone showed up just once. The genes are TRBV13 and TRBJ2-7, with D perhaps matching TRBD1 (6 bases). The CDR3 is 14 amino acids. Trimming left V 5 bases short and J 0 bases short, with 11 bases between. Germline V CDR1 and CDR2: PRHDT, FYEKMQ (reference sequence). Written as DNA, the CDR3 is TGTGCCAGCAGCAAAGACAGGAGCTCCTACGAGCAGTACTTC. It is translated as CASSKDRSSYEQYF.

The rearrangement uses TRBV29-1 and TRBJ2-5; a weak D match, TRBD2 (5 bases). V shed 4 bases and J shed 1 base, with 13 bases lying between them. This CDR3 has 14 residues. The germline V gene has CDR1 SQVTM and CDR2 ANQGSEA. The CDR3: CSVAGVGIQETQYF. CDR3 DNA sequence: TGCAGCGTTGCCGGGGTAGGAATCCAAGAGACCCAGTACTTC.

The V call is TRBV2, the J call TRBJ1-5, with D tentatively TRBD1 (6 bases). With 6 bases removed from V and 10 bases from J, the gap between germline ends came to 16 bases. This CDR3 contains 13 residues. From germline, CDR1 is SNHLY and CDR2 FYNNEI. CDR3 loop: CASRDTGTGPQHF. The CDR3 nucleotides read TGTGCCAGCAGGGACACAGGGACGGGTCCCCAGCATTTT.

This clone came up once. The rearrangement joins TRBV10-3 to TRBJ2-1, with 13 bases identical to TRBD2. The germline CDR1 and CDR2 sequences are ENHRY and SYGVKD. V trimming: 3 bases; J trimming: 9 bases; junction bases outside the gene matches: 8. The CDR3 is 16 residues long. The CDR3 loop reads CAISETLAGGQGEQFF. Here the CDR3 DNA reads TGTGCCATCAGTGAAACACTAGCGGGAGGGCAAGGTGAGCAGTTCTTC.

The chain carries TRBV28 and TRBJ1-1, with 8 bases that match TRBD1. V shed 6 bases and J 4 bases; nucleotides not matched to a gene: 4. This CDR3 is built from 13 residues. The germline gives CDR1 MDHEN, CDR2 SYDVKM. The CDR3 bases are TGTGCCAGCAGCTCAGGGGGCCCCACTGAAGCTTTCTTT. Its protein is CASSSGGPTEAFF.

This clone came up once. The chain has TRBV25-1 and TRBJ2-6, with D unclear. V lost 1 base and J lost 2, with 9 bases in between. Germline lookup yields CDR1 MGHDK and CDR2 SYGVNS. The length of the CDR3 is 16 residues. The CDR3 region is CASSELPSTGANVLTF. CDR3 in DNA: TGTGCCAGCAGTGAATTGCCGTCCACTGGGGCCAACGTCCTGACTTTC.

The rearrangement links TRBV27 to TRBJ1-5; 9 nucleotides agree with TRBD1. CDR1 and CDR2 (germline): MNHEY, SMNVEV (reference sequence). J gave up 4 bases and V 8 bases, and 15 bases lay outside the gene matches. The CDR3 runs to 17 residues. The CDR3 protein is CASSLKTGTGRNQPQHF. In nucleotides, the CDR3 is TGTGCCAGCTCACTTAAAACCGGGACAGGGAGAAATCAGCCCCAGCATTTT.

This clone was detected once. The J gene is TRBJ2-7, the V gene TRBV20-1; the D call may be TRBD1 or TRBD2 (5 bases each). Germline CDR1 DFQATT, CDR2 SNEGSKA (reference sequence). The CDR3 length is 11 residues. V was trimmed by 5 bases and J by 7 bases, leaving 12 bases between them. In DNA form, the CDR3 reads TGCAGTGCTGTTGGGACGGGGGAGCAGTACTTC. Translating it yields CSAVGTGEQYF.

The rearrangement joins TRBV2 to TRBJ2-1; TRBD2 matches at 9 bases. Trimming removed 6 bases from V and 7 bases from J; junction bases left unmatched: 7. The CDR3 covers 14 residues. In germline, CDR1 is SNHLY, CDR2 FYNNEI. The CDR3, as DNA: TGTGCCAGCAGAGATAGCGGGAGCGGGAATGAGCAGTTCTTC. Amino acids: CASRDSGSGNEQFF.

The V gene is TRBV2, the J gene TRBJ2-3, with D perhaps matching TRBD1 (6 bases). Germline CDR1 SNHLY, CDR2 FYNNEI. The CDR3 has 15 amino acids. V was clipped by 6 bases and J by 2 bases, with 15 bases between them. CDR3 coding DNA: TGTGCCAGCAGCGGTCGGGACACTTACACAGATACGCAGTATTTT. It encodes CASSGRDTYTDTQYF.

This clone occurred once. The sample has other DNA sequences that encode this CDR3 too. The chain recombines TRBV20-1 with TRBJ2-7, with D possibly being TRBD2 (6 bases). V lost 5 bases and J 4 bases, leaving 9 bases between the germline ends. Germline CDR1 is DFQATT and CDR2 is SNEGSKA (reference sequence). This CDR3 spans 11 amino acids. CDR3 amino acids: CSAGRGYEQYF. CDR3 nucleotides: TGCAGTGCTGGACGGGGGTACGAGCAGTACTTC.

This clone was recorded only once. The chain is built from TRBV4-2 and TRBJ1-3; the D is unclear. Deletions cut 0 bases from V and 8 bases from J, with 17 bases between. This CDR3 is built from 16 residues. Looked up from germline, CDR1 is LGHNA and CDR2 is YNFKEQ. The CDR3 coding sequence is TGTGCCAGCAGCCAAGATGGGGATCAGGTCCAGGACACCATATATTTT. Its translation is CASSQDGDQVQDTIYF.

Worth noting for this clone: The same CDR3 also results from other DNA sequences found in this sample. The rearrangement uses TRBV9 and TRBJ2-7; 9 nucleotides align to TRBD2. The V gene end was trimmed by 4 bases and the J gene end by 1 base; junction bases not matched to a gene: 6. The germline V gene has CDR1 SGDLS and CDR2 YYNGEE. The CDR3 is 15 residues long. The CDR3 protein is CASSPGLADSYEQYF. CDR3 DNA sequence: TGTGCCAGCAGCCCGGGACTAGCAGATTCCTACGAGCAGTACTTC.

The chain couples TRBV2 to TRBJ1-1; D call uncertain. Germline V gives CDR1 SNHLY, CDR2 FYNNEI. This CDR3 comprises 13 residues. V lost 7 bases, J lost 0 bases, and 9 bases lay in between. CDR3 amino acids: CASIPVVNTEAFF. The CDR3 DNA reads TGTGCCAGCATCCCTGTGGTGAACACTGAAGCTTTCTTT.

The chain links TRBV5-5 to TRBJ2-1, with 7 bases that match TRBD2. CDR1 and CDR2 from the germline V gene are SGHKS and YYEKEE (reference sequence). The V gene end was trimmed by 7 bases and the J gene end by 3 bases; junction bases not matched to a gene: 13. The CDR3 extends over 16 amino acids. The chain's CDR3 is CASEARPGLGYNEQFF. CDR3 DNA: TGTGCCAGCGAGGCTCGCCCAGGACTAGGCTACAATGAGCAGTTCTTC.

A note on this clone: Other DNA sequences in the sample encode the same CDR3. V usage is TRBV6-5 and J usage is TRBJ1-6; TRBD1 matches 7 bases. From germline, CDR1 is MNHEY and CDR2 SVGAGI. The CDR3 is made up of 14 amino acids. The V segment lost 6 bases and the J segment 5 bases; nucleotides outside the gene matches: 4. CDR3 coding DNA: TGTGCCAGCAGAACCGGGACAGATAATTCACCCCTCCACTTT. It encodes CASRTGTDNSPLHF.

This clone was picked up one time. The V gene is TRBV4-2, the J gene TRBJ2-1, with TRBD1 as a possible D gene (5 bases). Trimming stripped 0 bases from V and 9 bases from J, with 12 bases between. There are 14 residues in the CDR3. Germline V gene lookup returns CDR1 LGHNA and CDR2 YNFKEQ. The CDR3, as DNA: TGTGCCAGCAGCCAAGAACTAACAGGTGGTGAGCAGTTCTTC. This encodes CASSQELTGGEQFF.

The rearrangement links TRBV9 to TRBJ2-1; TRBD2 aligns across 9 bases. CDR3 length equals 13 residues. In germline, CDR1 is SGDLS, CDR2 YYNGEE. V gave up 2 bases and J gave up 9 bases; unmatched junction bases: 3. The CDR3 DNA reads TGTGCCAGCAGCGTTAGCGGGAGCTCTGAGCAGTTCTTC. As protein: CASSVSGSSEQFF.

The genes are TRBV28 and TRBJ1-1, with D unclear. Germline CDR1 MDHEN, CDR2 SYDVKM. This CDR3 contains 11 residues. Trimming removed 2 bases from V and 6 bases from J, with 4 bases in between. CDR3 amino acids: CASSLNSEAFF. Here the CDR3 DNA reads TGTGCCAGCAGTTTAAATTCTGAAGCTTTCTTT.

The V and J genes are TRBV7-3 and TRBJ2-7; TRBD1 agrees at 7 bases. CDR1 and CDR2 (germline): SGHTA, FQGTGA. The V segment lost 1 base and the J segment 1 base; nucleotides outside the gene matches: 4. There are 15 residues in the CDR3. The CDR3: CASSLSGRGSYEQYF. The CDR3 nucleotides are TGTGCCAGCAGCTTAAGCGGCAGGGGGTCCTACGAGCAGTACTTC.

The rearrangement uses TRBV29-1 and TRBJ2-3; D is unclear. Germline V gene sequence: CDR1 SQVTM, CDR2 ANQGSEA. V shed 6 bases and J shed 4 bases, with 14 bases lying between them. The CDR3 runs 13 residues. This CDR3 reads CSVGPRSADTQYF. DNA of the CDR3: TGCAGCGTCGGGCCCCGATCGGCAGATACGCAGTATTTT.